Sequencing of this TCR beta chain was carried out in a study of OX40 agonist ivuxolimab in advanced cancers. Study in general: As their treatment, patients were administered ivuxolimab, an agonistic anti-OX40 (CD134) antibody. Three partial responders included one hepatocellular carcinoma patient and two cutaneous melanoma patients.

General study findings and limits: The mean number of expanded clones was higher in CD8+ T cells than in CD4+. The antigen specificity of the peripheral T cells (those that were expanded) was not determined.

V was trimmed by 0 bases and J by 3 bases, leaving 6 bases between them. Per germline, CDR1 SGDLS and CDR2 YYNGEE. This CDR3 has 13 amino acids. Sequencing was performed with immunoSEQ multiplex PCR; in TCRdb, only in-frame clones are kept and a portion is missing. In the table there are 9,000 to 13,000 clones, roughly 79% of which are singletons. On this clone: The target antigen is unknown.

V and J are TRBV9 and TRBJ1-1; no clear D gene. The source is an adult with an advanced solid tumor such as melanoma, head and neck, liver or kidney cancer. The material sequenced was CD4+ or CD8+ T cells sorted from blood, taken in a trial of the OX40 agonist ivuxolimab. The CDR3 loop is CASSVEVYTEAFF. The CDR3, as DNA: TGTGCCAGCAGCGTAGAGGTGTACACTGAAGCTTTCTTT.